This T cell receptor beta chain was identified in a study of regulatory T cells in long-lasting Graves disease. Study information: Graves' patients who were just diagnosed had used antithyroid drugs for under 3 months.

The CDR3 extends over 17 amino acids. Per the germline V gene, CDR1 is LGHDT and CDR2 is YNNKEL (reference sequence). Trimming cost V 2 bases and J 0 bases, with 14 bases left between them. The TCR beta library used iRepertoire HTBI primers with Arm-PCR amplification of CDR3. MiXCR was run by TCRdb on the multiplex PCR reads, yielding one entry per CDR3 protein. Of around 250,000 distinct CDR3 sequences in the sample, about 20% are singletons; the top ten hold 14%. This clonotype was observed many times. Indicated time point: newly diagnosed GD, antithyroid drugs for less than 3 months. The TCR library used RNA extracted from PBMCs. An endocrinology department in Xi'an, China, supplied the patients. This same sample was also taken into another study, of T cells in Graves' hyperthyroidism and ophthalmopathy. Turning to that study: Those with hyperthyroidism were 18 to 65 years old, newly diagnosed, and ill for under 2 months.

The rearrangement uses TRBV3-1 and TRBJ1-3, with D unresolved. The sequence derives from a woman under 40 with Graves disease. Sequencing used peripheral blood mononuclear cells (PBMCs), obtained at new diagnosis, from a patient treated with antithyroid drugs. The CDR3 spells CASSQSGGSFSGNTIYF. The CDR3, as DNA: TGTGCCAGCAGCCAATCGGGAGGCTCCTTCTCTGGAAACACCATATATTTT.